The entry that follows covers one T cell receptor (beta chain) sequence. Its target is not known. The individuals used as controls were healthy donors who had been matched for both age and sex. Negative isolation was applied to CD8+ and CD4+ T cells, and FACS enrichment was applied to TEMRA cells. After extraction with the RNeasy kit, roughly 0.45 to 1 ug of the RNA was reverse transcribed using random hexamers. Multiplex immunoSEQ PCR targeted 54 Vbeta and 13 Jbeta TCR beta segments. TCRdb independently ran MiXCR on the immunoSEQ multiplex PCR reads; one entry per CDR3 protein. The sample yields 80,000 to 90,000 distinct CDR3 sequences, 90% to 95% seen once. This sample was included in a study of CD8 T cells in Susac syndrome. The study's findings and limits: The authors acknowledged that their TCR sequencing and HLA analysis involved a relatively small number of individuals.

The germline V gene encodes CDR1 MGHRA and CDR2 YSYEKL. V dropped 2 bases and J dropped 0; count of bases not matched to a gene: 6. This CDR3 is built from 16 residues. The sequenced sample consisted of CD8+ T cells from PBMCs. The rearrangement uses TRBV4-1 and TRBJ1-2; 7 bases are a match to TRBD1. This clonotype was obtained from a human donor in good health. CDR3 coding DNA: TGCGCCAGCAGCCAATGGAGACAGGGAGCTAACTATGGCTACACCTTC. Residues: CASSQWRQGANYGYTF.